The sequence of this T cell receptor (beta chain) was determined in a study of blood T cell repertoires in COVID-19 (dated by TCRdb to about 2020). In terms of the full investigation: The collaborator samples originated in the United States, Italy and Spain and spanned the acute and convalescent phases of COVID-19. Where available, HLA class I and class II types were taken from metadata supplied by the sample provider and were not determined by assay-based typing. Subjects who had been exposed to COVID-19, were actively infected with it, or had recovered from it provided the deeply sampled blood TCRbeta repertoires that made up the dataset. The samples were drawn from the first 160 participants of the ongoing ImmuneRACE study and from over 950 subjects provided by 6 global collaborators. Nearly every sample came with metadata listing a de-identified subject ID, COVID-19 status, age in years and sex. A freely available public database, intended as a resource for researchers studying the immune response to SARS-CoV-2, is where the repertoires were released. The prospective study material was composed of cDNA or gDNA derived from T cells, B-cell-depleted T cells, or PBMCs. The full study reports these points: The amount of clinical and demographic metadata varied by source and participant and was provided uncurated.

TCRbeta CDR3 regions were amplified from genomic DNA using the immunoSEQ Assay, a bias-controlled multiplex PCR. Per the original workflow: The number of nucleated cells in each sample was estimated by amplification of reference gene primers within the assay. To quantify the absolute abundance of each unique TCRbeta CDR3 rearrangement, sequence reads were collapsed and filtered. Productive Simpson clonality was computed per sample as the square root of Simpson's diversity index over productive rearrangements. Entries here come from immuneACCESS through TCRdb and include only in-frame sequences with V and J called. Some clones fail to appear in such tables; in the studies checked, an unresolved V gene covers under half of the shortfall, and the cause of the remainder is unknown. V, J and clone size are those of that table, while D and trimming were read from the DNA. This sample has around 370,000 clones in its table, and 85% to 90% of those were observed once. The ten largest clones capture roughly 1.2% of the sample.

Enrolling through a virtual design, the prospective study's participants ranged in age from roughly 18 to 100 years and lived across roughly 23 United States geographic areas. In the prospective study, participants were assigned to cohorts based on the clinical history participants reported in a screening survey and a study questionnaire. ImmuneRACE Cohort 3 recovered participants were defined by two consecutive negative NP/OP PCR tests, healthcare professional clearance, or symptom resolution. Each participant in the prospective study had whole blood, serum and a nasopharyngeal or oropharyngeal swab collected by mobile phlebotomists. Additional blood draws and questionnaires over an approximately 2-month period could optionally be provided by prospective study participants. Blood samples from the prospective study were shipped frozen or at room temperature prior to DNA extraction. CDR1 SNHLY and CDR2 FYNNEI are derived from the germline V gene. Measured from the cysteine to the phenylalanine, the CDR3 is 14 residues long. Only the CDR3 portion is preserved as DNA: 42 bases, with reading frame beginning at the first base. A distance of 14 bases separates the germline ends of V and J, which lose 3 bases and 5 bases respectively.

Comments on this clone: Its target antigen remains unknown. Base quality data are lacking; no much larger clone is found one base away.

Sequenced material: PBMCs or T cells enriched from blood (not recorded which). The receptor chain draws on TRBV2 and TRBJ2-7; the D region possibly corresponds to TRBD1 (6 bases align). This receptor was obtained from a woman under 30 who had recovered from COVID-19. The sequenced DNA: TGTGCCAGCAGTGACAGGGGTTTCGCCGACGAGCAGTACTTC. Its protein product is CASSDRGFADEQYF.